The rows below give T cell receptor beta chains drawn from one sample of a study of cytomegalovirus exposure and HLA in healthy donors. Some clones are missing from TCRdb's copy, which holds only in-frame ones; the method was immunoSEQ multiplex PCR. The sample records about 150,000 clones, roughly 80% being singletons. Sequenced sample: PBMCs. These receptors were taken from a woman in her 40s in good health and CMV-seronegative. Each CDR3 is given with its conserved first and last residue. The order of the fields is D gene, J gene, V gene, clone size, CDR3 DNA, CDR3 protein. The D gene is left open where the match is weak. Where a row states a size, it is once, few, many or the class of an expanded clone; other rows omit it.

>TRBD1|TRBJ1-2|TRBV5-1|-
TGCGCCAGCAGCAGAACAGGGGAGCCTAACTATGGCTACACCTTC
CASSRTGEPNYGYTF
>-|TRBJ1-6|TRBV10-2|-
TGCGCCAGCAGTGAGTCCAGGGAGGGTGGTTCACCCCTCCACTTT
CASSESREGGSPLHF
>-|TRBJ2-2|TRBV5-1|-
TGCGCCAGCAGCCCGACTATACTCACCGGGGAGCTGTTTTTT
CASSPTILTGELFF
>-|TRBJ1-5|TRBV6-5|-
TGTGCCAGCAGTTACTTCGGGGTTAATGGCAATCAGCCCCAGCATTTT
CASSYFGVNGNQPQHF
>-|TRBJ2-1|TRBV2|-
TGTGCCAGCAGTGTGGGGGCTCCCAATGAGCAGTTCTTC
CASSVGAPNEQFF
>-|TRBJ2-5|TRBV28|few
TGTGCCAGCAGTTTATACAATTCAGAGACCCAGTACTTC
CASSLYNSETQYF
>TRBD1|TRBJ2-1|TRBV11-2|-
TGTGCCAGCAGCCCCGGGACAGTCAGGGTGCGGGAGCAGTTCTTC
CASSPGTVRVREQFF
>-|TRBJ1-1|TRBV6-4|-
TGTGCCAGCAGTGGGCAGGGTCGAGCTTTCTTT
CASSGQGRAFF
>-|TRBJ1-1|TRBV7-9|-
TGTGCCAGCAGAGGTGGGGGCTTGAACACTGAAGCTTTCTTT
CASRGGGLNTEAFF
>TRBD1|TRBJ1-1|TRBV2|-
TGTGCCAGCAAGGGACAGGGAGACACTGAAGCTTTCTTT
CASKGQGDTEAFF
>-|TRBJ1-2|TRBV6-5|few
TGTGCCAGCACCCCCGGCAGGGCTAACTATGGCTACACCTTC
CASTPGRANYGYTF
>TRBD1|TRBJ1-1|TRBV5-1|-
TGCGCCAGCAGCACCGACAGGGGCACTGAAGCTTTCTTT
CASSTDRGTEAFF
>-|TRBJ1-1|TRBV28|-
TGTGCCAGCAGAGGAGGTCTGAACACTGAAGCTTTCTTT
CASRGGLNTEAFF
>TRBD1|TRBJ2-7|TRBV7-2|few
TGTGCCAGCAGCTTTTATCTCGGACAGGGGAACAACGAGCAGTACTTC
CASSFYLGQGNNEQYF
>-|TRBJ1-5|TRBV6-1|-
TGTGCCAGCCTGAGGGATCAGCCCCAGCATTTT
CASLRDQPQHF
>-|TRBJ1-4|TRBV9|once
TGTGCCAGCAGCGGGGGGGGGTCGAATGAAAAACTGTTTTTT
CASSGGGSNEKLFF
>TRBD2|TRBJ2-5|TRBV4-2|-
TGTGCCAGCAGCCAGGGGCTCGCGGGAGGTGAGGAGACCCAGTACTTC
CASSQGLAGGEETQYF
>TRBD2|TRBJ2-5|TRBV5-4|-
TGTGCCAGCAGCTATGCGGGGGGGGGCGTGGCCCAGTACTTC
CASSYAGGGVAQYF
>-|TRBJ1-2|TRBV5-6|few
TGTGCCAGCACCTACTCTAACTATGGCTACACCTTC
CASTYSNYGYTF
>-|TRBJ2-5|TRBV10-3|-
TGTGCCACCGCGGGGACCCAAGGAAAAGAGACCCAGTACTTC
CATAGTQGKETQYF
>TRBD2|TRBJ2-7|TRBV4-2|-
TGTGCCAGCAGCCAAGAGCAGCGGGAGGGTCTCGAGCAGTACTTC
CASSQEQREGLEQYF
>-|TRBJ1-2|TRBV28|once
TGTGCCAGCAGTTTAATAGGACAGCTTAACTATGGCTACACCTTC
CASSLIGQLNYGYTF
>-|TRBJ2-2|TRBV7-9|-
TGTGCCAGCAGCCTACACGACAGTTCCGGGGAGCTGTTTTTT
CASSLHDSSGELFF
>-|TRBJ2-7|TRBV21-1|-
TGTGCCAGCAGGAAAAAGCTTCTGGGTCCGGCGGCCGAGCAGTACTTC
CASRKKLLGPAAEQYF
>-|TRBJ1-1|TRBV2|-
TGTGCCAGCACCAAAACCTCGGTTTTTAACACTGAAGCTTTCTTT
CASTKTSVFNTEAFF
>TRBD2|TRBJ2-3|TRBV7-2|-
TGTGCCAGCACCGGGATGGCGGGAGGCACAGATACGCAGTATTTT
CASTGMAGGTDTQYF
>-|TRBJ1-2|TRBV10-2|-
TGCGCCAGCAGTGAGGCCGGGGTGAGAGGCTACACCTTC
CASSEAGVRGYTF
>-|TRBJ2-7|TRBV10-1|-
TGCGCCAGCAGTGAGCGGGGACACCAATCCTACGAGCAGTACTTC
CASSERGHQSYEQYF
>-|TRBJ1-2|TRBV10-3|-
TGTGCCATCAGTGATGGCAGGTCTTATGGCTACACCTTC
CAISDGRSYGYTF
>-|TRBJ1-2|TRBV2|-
TGTGCCAGCAGGGGCCCGGCGCCTCGGGAGGGCTACACCTTC
CASRGPAPREGYTF
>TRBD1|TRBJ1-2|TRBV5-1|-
TGCGCCAGCAGCGACAGGGGGGCGGATGGCTACACCTTC
CASSDRGADGYTF
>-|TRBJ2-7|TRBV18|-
TGTGCCAGCTCACCAATCCCGGGAGACTCGTTTTACGAGCAGTACTTC
CASSPIPGDSFYEQYF
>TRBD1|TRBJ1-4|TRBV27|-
TGTGCCAGCAGTCCAAGACAGGGGGGCTTTGAAAAACTGTTTTTT
CASSPRQGGFEKLFF
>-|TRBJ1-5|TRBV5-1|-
TGCGCCAGCAGCTTGGGGTTGGGGGGGGACAATCAGCCCCAGCATTTT
CASSLGLGGDNQPQHF
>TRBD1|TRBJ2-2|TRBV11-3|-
TGTGCCAGCAGCCGAGGGGGCAGTGTTCAGACCGGGGAGCTGTTTTTT
CASSRGGSVQTGELFF
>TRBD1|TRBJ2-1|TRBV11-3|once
TGTGCCAGCAGCTACCACAGGGGTGGGTTTTACAATGAGCAGTTCTTC
CASSYHRGGFYNEQFF
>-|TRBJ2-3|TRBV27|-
TGTGCCAGCAGCACGACAGCCCGCGTGGATACGCAGTATTTT
CASSTTARVDTQYF
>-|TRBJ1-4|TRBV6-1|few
TGTGCCAGCAGTGACTACAGGGTTGCGTCGGAACTGTTTTTT
CASSDYRVASELFF
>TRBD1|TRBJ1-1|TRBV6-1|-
TGTGCCAGCAGTGAGGACAGGGGTGAAGCTTTCTTT
CASSEDRGEAFF
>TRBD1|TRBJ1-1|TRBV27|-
TGTGCCAGCAGTTCACCCAGGGGGCGGGGTGGCACTGAAGCTTTCTTT
CASSSPRGRGGTEAFF
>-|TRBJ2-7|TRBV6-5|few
TGTGCCATCGGCACCGGGACATTCCCCTACGAGCAGTACTTC
CAIGTGTFPYEQYF
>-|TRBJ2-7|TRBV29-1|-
TGCAGCGTTGAAGGGACTGGGACCTACGAGCAGTACTTC
CSVEGTGTYEQYF
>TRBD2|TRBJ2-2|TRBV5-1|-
TGCGCCAGCAGCTTGGGCGCAGCGGGGGGTTTCGGGGAGCTGTTTTTT
CASSLGAAGGFGELFF